The clone carrying this TCR beta chain came up a few times. Its target is not known. Germline CDR1 LNHDA, CDR2 SQIVND (reference sequence). Unmatched junction bases numbered 9, after V lost 5 bases and J lost 5 bases. The CDR3 has 15 amino acids. The data belong to a study of immune characteristics of hereditary and idiopathic chronic pancreatitis. Chronic pancreatitis tissue was collected during total pancreatectomy with islet autotransplantation. TCRdb's copy holds only in-frame clones and misses some; the assay was immunoSEQ multiplex PCR. The sample has around 9,400 clones; about 76% are singletons. General study results and limits: Versus controls, both chronic pancreatitis groups showed increased diversity and reduced clonality. Alcohol-related chronic pancreatitis was not included in this study. Gene families like TRBV10, TRBV19, TRBV23 and TRBV5 were used differently between subtypes.

The specimen was pancreas tissue with idiopathic chronic pancreatitis. The chain carries TRBV19 and TRBJ1-3; TRBD1 aligns across 7 bases. This receptor was identified in a human donor with chronic pancreatitis. CDR3 residues: CASSLSTGLRNTIYF. The CDR3, as DNA: TGTGCCAGTAGTCTCTCGACAGGGCTGCGAAACACCATATATTTT. The entire variable domain, with the rest obtained from reference TRBV19 and TRBJ1-3, is as follows: DGGITQSPKYLFRKEGQNVTLSCEQNLNHDAMYWYRQDPGQGLRLIYYSQIVNDFQKGDIAEGYSVSREKKESFPLTVTSAQKNPTAFYLCASSLSTGLRNTIYFGEGSWLTVV.